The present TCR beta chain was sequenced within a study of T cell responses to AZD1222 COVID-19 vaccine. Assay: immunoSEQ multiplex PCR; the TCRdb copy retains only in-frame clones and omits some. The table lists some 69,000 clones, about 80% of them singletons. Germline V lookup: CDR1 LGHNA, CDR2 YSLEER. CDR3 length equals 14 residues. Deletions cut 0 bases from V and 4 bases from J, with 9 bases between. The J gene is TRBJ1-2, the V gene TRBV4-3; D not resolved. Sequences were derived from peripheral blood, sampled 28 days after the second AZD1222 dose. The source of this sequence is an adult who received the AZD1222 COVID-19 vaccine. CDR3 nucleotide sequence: TGCGCCAGCAGCCAAGATGGAGGGATCTATGGCTACACCTTC. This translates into CASSQDGGIYGYTF.